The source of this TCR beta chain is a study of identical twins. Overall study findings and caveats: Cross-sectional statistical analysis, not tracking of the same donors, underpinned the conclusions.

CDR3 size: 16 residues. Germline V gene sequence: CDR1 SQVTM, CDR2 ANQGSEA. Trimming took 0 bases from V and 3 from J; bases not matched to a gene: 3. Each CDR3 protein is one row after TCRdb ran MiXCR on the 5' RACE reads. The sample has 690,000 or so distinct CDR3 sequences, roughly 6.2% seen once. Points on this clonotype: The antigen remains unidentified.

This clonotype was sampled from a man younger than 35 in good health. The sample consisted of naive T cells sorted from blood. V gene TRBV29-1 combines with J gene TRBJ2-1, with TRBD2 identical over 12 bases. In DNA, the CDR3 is TGCAGCGTTGAAGACCCGACTAGCGGGAGCTACAATGAGCAGTTCTTC. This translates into CSVEDPTSGSYNEQFF.